Detailed here is one TCR beta chain. This entry is derived from a study of blood T cell repertoires in COVID-19. Study-level background: The study drew acute and convalescent COVID-19 samples from the United States, Italy and Spain. Sources were T cells, B-cell-depleted T cells, or PBMCs; the material itself was cDNA or gDNA.

In the original workflow: For nucleated cells, counts were estimated from reference gene primer amplification. The protocol was immunoSEQ multiplex PCR, while the TCRdb copy is restricted to in-frame clones and leaves out a portion. V, J and clone size are taken as reported in that table, and D and trimming were inferred from the DNA itself. The profile shows about 270,000 clones, about 89% of them singletons. The CDR3 loop spans 16 amino acids. CDR1 is MGHRA and CDR2 is YSYEKL in the germline V gene. V was pared by 3 bases and J by 7 bases, with 9 bases of the junction left unmatched. The clonotype comes from a man aged 35 to 55 who had recovered from COVID-19. The gene calls are TRBV4-1 and TRBJ2-2; 9 bases align to TRBD1. The source material was peripheral blood. This CDR3 reads CASSQVPGQGLGELFF. Here the CDR3 DNA reads TGCGCCAGCAGCCAGGTCCCGGGACAGGGTCTCGGGGAGCTGTTTTTT.